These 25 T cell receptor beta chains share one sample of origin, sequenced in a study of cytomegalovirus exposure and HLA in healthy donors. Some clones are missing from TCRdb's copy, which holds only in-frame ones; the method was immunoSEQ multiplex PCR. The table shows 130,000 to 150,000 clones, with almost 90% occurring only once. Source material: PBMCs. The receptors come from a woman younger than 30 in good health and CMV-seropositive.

CDR3 sequence reads: CASSLTSGTDTQYF. The CDR3, as DNA: TGTGCCAGCTCATTAACTAGCGGGACTGATACGCAGTATTTT. This chain joins TRBV18 and TRBJ2-3, with TRBD2 identical over 10 bases. The CDR3 has 14 amino acids. The V gene end was trimmed by 5 bases and the J gene end by 6 bases; junction bases not matched to a gene: 5. Looked up from germline, CDR1 is KGHSH and CDR2 is LQKENI.

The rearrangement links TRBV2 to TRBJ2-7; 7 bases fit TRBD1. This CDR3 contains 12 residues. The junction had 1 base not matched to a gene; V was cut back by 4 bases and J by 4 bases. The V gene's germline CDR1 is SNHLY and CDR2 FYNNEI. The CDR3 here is CASSGDSYEQYF. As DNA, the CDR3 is TGTGCCAGCAGTGGGGACAGTTACGAGCAGTACTTC.

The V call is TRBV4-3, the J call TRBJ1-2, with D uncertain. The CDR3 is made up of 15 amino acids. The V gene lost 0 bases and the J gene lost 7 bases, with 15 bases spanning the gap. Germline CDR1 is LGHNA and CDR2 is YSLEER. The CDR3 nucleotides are TGCGCCAGCAGCCAAGATGTCATCAGGTTTGGTGGCTACACCTTC. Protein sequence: CASSQDVIRFGGYTF.

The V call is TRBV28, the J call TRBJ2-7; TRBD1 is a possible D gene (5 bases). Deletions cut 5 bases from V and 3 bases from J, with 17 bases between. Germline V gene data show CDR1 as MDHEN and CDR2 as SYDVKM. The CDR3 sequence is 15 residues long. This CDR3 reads CASSPGLVPIYEQYF. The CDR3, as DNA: TGTGCCAGCAGTCCAGGGCTCGTCCCCATCTACGAGCAGTACTTC.

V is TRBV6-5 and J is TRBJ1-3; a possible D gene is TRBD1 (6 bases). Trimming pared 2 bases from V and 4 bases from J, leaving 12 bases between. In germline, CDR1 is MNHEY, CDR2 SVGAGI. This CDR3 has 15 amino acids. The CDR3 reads CASSYRGTAGNTIYF. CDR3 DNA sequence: TGTGCCAGCAGTTACAGGGGGACCGCAGGAAACACCATATATTTT.

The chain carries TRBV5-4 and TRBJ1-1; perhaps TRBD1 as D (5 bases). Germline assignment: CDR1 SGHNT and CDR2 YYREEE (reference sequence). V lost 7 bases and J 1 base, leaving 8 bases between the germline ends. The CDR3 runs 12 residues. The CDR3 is CASGGGNTEAFF. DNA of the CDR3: TGTGCCAGCGGGGGAGGGAACACTGAAGCTTTCTTT.

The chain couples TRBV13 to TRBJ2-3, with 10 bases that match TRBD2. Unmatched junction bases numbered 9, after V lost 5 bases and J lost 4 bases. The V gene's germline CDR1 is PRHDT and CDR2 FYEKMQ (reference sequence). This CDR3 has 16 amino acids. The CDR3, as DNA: TGTGCCAGCAGCCAGAAAGCGGGAGGGACCCCAGATACGCAGTATTTT. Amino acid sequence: CASSQKAGGTPDTQYF.

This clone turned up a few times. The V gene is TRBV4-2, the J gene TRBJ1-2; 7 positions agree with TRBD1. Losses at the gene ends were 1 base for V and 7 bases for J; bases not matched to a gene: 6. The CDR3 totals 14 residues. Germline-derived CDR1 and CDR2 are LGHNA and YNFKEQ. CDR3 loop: CASSQVEGAGGYTF. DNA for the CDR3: TGTGCCAGCAGCCAAGTTGAGGGGGCTGGTGGCTACACCTTC.

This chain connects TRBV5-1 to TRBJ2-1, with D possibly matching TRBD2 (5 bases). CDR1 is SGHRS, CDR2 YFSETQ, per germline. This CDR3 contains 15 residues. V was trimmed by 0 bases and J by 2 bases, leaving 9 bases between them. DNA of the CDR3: TGCGCCAGCAGCTTGGGCGCGGGTGCCTACAATGAGCAGTTCTTC. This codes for CASSLGAGAYNEQFF.

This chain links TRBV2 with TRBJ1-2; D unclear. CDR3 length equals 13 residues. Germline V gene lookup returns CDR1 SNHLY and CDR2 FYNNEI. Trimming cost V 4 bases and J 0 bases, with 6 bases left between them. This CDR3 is CASSAGTNYGYTF. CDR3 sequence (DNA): TGTGCCAGCAGTGCGGGGACTAACTATGGCTACACCTTC.

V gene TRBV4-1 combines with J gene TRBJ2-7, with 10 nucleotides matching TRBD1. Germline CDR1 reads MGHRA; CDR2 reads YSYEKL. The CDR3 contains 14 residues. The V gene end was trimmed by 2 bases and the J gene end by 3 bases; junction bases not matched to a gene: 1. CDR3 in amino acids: CASSQRDRGYEQYF. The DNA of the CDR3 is TGCGCCAGCAGCCAAAGGGACAGGGGCTACGAGCAGTACTTC.

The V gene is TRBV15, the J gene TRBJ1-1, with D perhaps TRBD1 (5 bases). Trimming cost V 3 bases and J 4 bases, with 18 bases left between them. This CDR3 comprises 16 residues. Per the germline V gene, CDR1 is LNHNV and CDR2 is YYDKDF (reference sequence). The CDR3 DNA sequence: TGTGCCACCAGCAGTCCCCAGGGAGGTATATTCACTGAAGCTTTCTTT. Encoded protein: CATSSPQGGIFTEAFF.

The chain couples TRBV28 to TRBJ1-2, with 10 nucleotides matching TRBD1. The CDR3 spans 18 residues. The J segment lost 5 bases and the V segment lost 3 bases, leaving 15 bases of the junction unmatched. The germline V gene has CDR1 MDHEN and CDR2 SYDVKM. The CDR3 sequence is CASSFGDRGLRLEYGYTF. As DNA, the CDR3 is TGTGCCAGCAGTTTTGGGGACAGGGGATTACGGTTAGAATATGGCTACACCTTC.

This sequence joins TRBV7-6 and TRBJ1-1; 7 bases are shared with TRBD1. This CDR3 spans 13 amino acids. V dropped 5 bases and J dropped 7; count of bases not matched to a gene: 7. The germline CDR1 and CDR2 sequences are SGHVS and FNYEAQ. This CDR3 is CASSARRDSEAFF. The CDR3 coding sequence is TGTGCCAGCAGCGCACGCCGGGACAGTGAAGCTTTCTTT. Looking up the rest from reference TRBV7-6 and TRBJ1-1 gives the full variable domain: GAGVSQSPRYKVTKRGQDVALRCDPISGHVSLYWYRQALGQGPEFLTYFNYEAQQDKSGLPNDRFSAERPEGSISTLTIQRTEQRDSAMYRCASSARRDSEAFFGQGTRLTVV.

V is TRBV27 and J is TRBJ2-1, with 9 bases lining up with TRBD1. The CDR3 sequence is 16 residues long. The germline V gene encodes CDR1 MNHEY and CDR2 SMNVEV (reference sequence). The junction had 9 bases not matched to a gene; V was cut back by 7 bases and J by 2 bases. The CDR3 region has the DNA TGTGCCAGCACCCTAATTTGGACAGGGGCCTACAATGAGCAGTTCTTC. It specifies CASTLIWTGAYNEQFF.

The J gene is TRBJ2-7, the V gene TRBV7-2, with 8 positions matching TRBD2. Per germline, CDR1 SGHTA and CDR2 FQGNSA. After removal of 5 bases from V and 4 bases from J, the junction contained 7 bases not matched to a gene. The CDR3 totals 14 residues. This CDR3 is CASSPGLGGYEQYF. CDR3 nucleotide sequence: TGTGCCAGCAGCCCGGGACTAGGGGGGTACGAGCAGTACTTC.

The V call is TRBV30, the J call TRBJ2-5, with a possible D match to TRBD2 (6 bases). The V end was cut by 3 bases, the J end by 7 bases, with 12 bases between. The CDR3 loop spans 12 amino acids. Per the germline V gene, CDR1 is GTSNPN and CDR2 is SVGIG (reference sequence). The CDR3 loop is CAWSRDLGTQYF. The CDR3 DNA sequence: TGTGCCTGGAGCAGGGACTTGGGGACCCAGTACTTC.

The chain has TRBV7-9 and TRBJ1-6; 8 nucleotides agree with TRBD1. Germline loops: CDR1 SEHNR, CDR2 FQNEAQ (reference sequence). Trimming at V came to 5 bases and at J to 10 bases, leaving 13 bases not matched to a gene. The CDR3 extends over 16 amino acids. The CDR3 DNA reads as TGTGCCAGCAGCCCCAGGGGGCAGGGATATTTGTCACCCCTCCACTTT. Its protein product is CASSPRGQGYLSPLHF.

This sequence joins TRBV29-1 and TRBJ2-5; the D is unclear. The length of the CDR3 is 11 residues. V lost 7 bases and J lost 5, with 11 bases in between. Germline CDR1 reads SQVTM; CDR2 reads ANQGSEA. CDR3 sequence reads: CSAGYLETQYF. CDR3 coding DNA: TGCAGCGCCGGGTATTTGGAGACCCAGTACTTC.

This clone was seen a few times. The CDR3: CAVFQGSGNQPQHF. The CDR3 nucleotides are TGTGCCGTATTCCAGGGGTCTGGAAATCAGCCCCAGCATTTT. The chain is built from TRBV10-3 and TRBJ1-5, with a tentative D call TRBD1 (6 bases). The germline CDR1 and CDR2 sequences are ENHRY and SYGVKD. This CDR3 is 14 amino acids long. V lost 11 bases and J 4 bases, leaving 18 bases between the germline ends.

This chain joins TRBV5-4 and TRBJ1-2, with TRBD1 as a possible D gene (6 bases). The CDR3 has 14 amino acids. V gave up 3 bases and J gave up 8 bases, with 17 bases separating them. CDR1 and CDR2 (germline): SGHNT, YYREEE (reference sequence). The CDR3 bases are TGTGCCAGCAGCTCCGGCGGGGGGCTCGGGGGCTACACCTTC. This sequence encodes CASSSGGGLGGYTF.

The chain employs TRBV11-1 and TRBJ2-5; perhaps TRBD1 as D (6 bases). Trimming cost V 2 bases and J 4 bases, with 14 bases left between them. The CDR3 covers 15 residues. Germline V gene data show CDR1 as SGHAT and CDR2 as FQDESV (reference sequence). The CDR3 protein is CASSLNPQGRETQYF. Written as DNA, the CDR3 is TGTGCCAGCAGCTTAAACCCCCAGGGGAGAGAGACCCAGTACTTC. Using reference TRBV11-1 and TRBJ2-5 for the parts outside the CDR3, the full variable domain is EAEVAQSPRYKITEKSQAVAFWCDPISGHATLYWYRQILGQGPELLVQFQDESVVDDSQLPKDRFSAERLKGVDSTLKIQPAELGDSAMYLCASSLNPQGRETQYFGPGTRLLVL.

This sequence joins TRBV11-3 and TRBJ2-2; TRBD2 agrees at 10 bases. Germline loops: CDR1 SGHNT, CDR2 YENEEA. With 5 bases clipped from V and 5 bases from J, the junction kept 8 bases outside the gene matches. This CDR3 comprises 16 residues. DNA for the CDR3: TGTGCCAGCAGCCCCGGACTAGCGGAGGGGACCGGGGAGCTGTTTTTT. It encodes CASSPGLAEGTGELFF.

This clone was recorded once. CDR3 residues: CASSRGAGETQYF. CDR3 sequence (DNA): TGCGCCAGCAGCCGCGGGGCGGGAGAGACCCAGTACTTC. The chain recombines TRBV5-1 with TRBJ2-5, with D possibly TRBD2 on 6 matching bases. Germline assignment: CDR1 SGHRS and CDR2 YFSETQ. CDR3 size: 13 residues. The V end lost 4 bases, the J end lost 4 bases, and 11 bases lay between the germline ends.

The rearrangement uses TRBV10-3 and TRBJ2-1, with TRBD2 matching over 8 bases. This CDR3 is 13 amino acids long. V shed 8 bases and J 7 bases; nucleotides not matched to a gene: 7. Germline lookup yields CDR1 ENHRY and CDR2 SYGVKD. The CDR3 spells CAIRPGTRNEQFF. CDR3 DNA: TGTGCCATCCGTCCCGGGACTAGAAATGAGCAGTTCTTC.